This T cell receptor beta chain appears in the sequencing data of a study of CD8 T cells in ankylosing spondylitis. This clonotype was observed at least ten times. Antigen specificity is unknown. Overall study findings and caveats: Past studies reported some motif variants in reactive arthritis synovial fluid and blood. Researchers reportedly found disease-linked clones significantly enriched in matched ankylosing spondylitis synovial fluid. A TCR beta motif of several highly homologous variants seemed to mark ankylosing spondylitis blood.

V lost 3 bases and J 4 bases, leaving 13 bases between the germline ends. Germline V lookup: CDR1 SGHRS, CDR2 YFSETQ. The CDR3 consists of 14 residues. The authors made TCR beta libraries by quantitative 5'-RACE with molecular barcodes. TCRdb re-analysed the 5' RACE reads in MiXCR, keeping a single row per CDR3 protein. The table includes under 200,000 distinct CDR3 sequences, around a tenth detected once. The sample taken for sequencing was blood, either unsorted or a sorted T cell fraction (not recorded which). This clonotype originated in a male donor with ankylosing spondylitis or in good health (not recorded which). This chain links TRBV5-1 with TRBJ1-1; D not certain. Here the CDR3 reads CASSSAGGITEAFF. CDR3 coding DNA: TGCGCCAGCAGCTCCGCCGGAGGGATCACTGAAGCTTTCTTT.